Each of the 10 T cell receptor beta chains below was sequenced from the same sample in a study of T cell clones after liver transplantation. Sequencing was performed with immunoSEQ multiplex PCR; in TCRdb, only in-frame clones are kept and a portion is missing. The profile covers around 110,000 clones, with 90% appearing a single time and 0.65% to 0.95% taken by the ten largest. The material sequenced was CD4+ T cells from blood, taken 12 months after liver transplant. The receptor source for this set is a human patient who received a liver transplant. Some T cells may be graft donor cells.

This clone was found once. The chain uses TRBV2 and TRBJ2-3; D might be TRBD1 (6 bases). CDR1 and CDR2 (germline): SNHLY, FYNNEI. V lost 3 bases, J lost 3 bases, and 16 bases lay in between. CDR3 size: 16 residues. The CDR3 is CASSDRGSALTDTQYF. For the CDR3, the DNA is TGTGCCAGCAGTGATAGGGGGAGCGCACTAACAGATACGCAGTATTTT.

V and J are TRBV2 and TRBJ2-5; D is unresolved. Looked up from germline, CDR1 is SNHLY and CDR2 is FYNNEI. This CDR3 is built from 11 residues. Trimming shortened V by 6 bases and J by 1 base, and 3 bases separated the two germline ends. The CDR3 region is CASSTQETQYF. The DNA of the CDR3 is TGTGCCAGCAGCACCCAAGAGACCCAGTACTTC.

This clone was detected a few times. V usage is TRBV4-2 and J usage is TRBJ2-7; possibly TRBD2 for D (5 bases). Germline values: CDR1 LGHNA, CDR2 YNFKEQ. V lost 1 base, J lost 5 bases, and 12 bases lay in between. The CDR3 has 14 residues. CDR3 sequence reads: CASSQAQRSDEQYF. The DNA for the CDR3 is TGTGCCAGCAGCCAAGCGCAGCGGAGCGACGAGCAGTACTTC.

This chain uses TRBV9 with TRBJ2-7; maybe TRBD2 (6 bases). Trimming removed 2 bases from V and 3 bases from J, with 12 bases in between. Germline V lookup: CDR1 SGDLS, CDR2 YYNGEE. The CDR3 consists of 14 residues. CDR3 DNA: TGTGCCAGCAGCGTCGGAGGGCCGGACTACGAGCAGTACTTC. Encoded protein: CASSVGGPDYEQYF.

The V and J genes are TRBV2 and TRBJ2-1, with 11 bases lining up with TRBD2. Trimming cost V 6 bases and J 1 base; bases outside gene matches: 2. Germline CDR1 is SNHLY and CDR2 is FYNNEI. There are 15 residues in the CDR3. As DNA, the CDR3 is TGTGCCAGCAGAGGGACTAGCGGATCCTACAATGAGCAGTTCTTC. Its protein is CASRGTSGSYNEQFF.

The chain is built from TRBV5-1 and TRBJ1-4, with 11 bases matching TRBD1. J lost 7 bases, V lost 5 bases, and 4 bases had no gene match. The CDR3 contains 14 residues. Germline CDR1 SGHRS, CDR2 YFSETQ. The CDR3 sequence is CASRFGTGGEKLFF. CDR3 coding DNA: TGCGCCAGCAGGTTCGGGACAGGGGGTGAAAAACTGTTTTTT.

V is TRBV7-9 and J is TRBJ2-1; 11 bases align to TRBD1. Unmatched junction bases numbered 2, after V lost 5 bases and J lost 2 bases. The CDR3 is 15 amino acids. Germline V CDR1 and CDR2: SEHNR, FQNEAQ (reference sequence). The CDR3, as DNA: TGTGCCAGCAGCCAGGACAGGGGGCCCTACAATGAGCAGTTCTTC. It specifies CASSQDRGPYNEQFF.

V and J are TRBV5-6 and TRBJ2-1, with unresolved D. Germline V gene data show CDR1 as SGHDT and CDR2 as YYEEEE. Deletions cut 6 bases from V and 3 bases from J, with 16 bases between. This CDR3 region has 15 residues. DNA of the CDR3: TGTGCCAGCACCAAGGACGTGGGTCGCTACAATGAGCAGTTCTTC. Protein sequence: CASTKDVGRYNEQFF.

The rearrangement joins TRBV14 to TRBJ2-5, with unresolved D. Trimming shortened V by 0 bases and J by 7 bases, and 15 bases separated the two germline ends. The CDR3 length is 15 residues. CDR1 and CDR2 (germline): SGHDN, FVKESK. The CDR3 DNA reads TGTGCCAGCAGCCAAGACGTGGCCCGCGGCGGGACCCAGTACTTC. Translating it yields CASSQDVARGGTQYF.

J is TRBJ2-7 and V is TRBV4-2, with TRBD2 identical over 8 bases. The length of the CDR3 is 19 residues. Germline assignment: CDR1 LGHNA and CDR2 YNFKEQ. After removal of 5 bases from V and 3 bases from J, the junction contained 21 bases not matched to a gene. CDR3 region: CASSDQGASGFSLGYEQYF. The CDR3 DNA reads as TGTGCCAGCAGCGACCAAGGGGCTAGCGGGTTTTCTCTGGGCTACGAGCAGTACTTC.